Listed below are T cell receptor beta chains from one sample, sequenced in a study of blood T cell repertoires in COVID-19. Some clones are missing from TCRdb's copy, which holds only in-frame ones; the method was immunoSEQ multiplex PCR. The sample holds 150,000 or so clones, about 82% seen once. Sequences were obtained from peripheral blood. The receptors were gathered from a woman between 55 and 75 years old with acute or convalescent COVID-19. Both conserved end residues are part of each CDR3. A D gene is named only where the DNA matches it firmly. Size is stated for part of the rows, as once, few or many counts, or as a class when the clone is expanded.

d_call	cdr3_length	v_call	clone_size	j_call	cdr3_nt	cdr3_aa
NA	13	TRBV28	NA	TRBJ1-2	TGTGCCAGCACAACAGGAGCTAACTATGGCTACACCTTC	CASTTGANYGYTF
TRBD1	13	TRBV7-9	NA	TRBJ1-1	TGTGCCAGCAGCCGAACAGGGGAATCTGAAGCTTTCTTT	CASSRTGESEAFF
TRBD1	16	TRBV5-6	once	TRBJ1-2	TGTGCCAGCAGCTTGCGCGACAGGGGGCCTGCCTATGGCTACACCTTC	CASSLRDRGPAYGYTF
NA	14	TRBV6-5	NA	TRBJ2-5	TGTGCCAGCAGCCTGACAGTTCCCCAAGAGACCCAGTACTTC	CASSLTVPQETQYF
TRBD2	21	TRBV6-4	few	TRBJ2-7	TGTGCCAGCAGTGACCCCCCGTTGGGTAGAACGGGCGGGGGGGCCTCCTACGAGCAGTACTTC	CASSDPPLGRTGGGASYEQYF
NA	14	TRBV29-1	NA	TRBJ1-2	TGCAGCGTGCACCCCAGGGGACCTACCTATGGCTACACCTTC	CSVHPRGPTYGYTF
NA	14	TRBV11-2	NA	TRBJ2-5	TGTGCCAGCACCTCCAGGCCGGGGGTAGAGACCCAGTACTTC	CASTSRPGVETQYF
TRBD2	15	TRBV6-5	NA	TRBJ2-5	TGTGCCAGCACTAGGACTAGCGGGGGCCAAGAGACCCAGTACTTC	CASTRTSGGQETQYF
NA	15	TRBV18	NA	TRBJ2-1	TGTGCCAGCTCACGAGACGAGACAGCCCACAATGAGCAGTTCTTC	CASSRDETAHNEQFF
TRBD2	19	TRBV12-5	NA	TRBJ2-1	TGTGCTAGTGGTTTGAGGTACTGGCTAGCGGGGGGGCAGGGCAATGAGCAGTTCTTC	CASGLRYWLAGGQGNEQFF
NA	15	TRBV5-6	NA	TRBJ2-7	TGTGCCAGCAGCTTTTCAGATCGGGGGGCGTACGAGCAGTACTTC	CASSFSDRGAYEQYF
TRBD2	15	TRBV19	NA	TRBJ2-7	TGTGCCAGTAGTACCATAGCGGGGGAAACCTACGAGCAGTACTTC	CASSTIAGETYEQYF
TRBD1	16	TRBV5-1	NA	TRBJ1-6	TGCGCCAGCAGCTTGGCCGGGACAGTTTATAATTCACCCCTCCACTTT	CASSLAGTVYNSPLHF
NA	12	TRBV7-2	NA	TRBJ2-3	TGTGCCAGCAGCTATCTAACAGATACGCAGTATTTT	CASSYLTDTQYF
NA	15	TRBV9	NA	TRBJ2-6	TGTGCCAGCAGCGTAGATTCATCCAAGGCCAACGTCCTGACTTTC	CASSVDSSKANVLTF
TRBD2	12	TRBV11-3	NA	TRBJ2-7	TGTGCCAGCAGCCGGGGGGACTACGAGCAGTACTTC	CASSRGDYEQYF
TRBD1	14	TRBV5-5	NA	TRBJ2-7	TGTGCCAGCAGCCGGACAGGGGGCACGTACGAGCAGTACTTC	CASSRTGGTYEQYF
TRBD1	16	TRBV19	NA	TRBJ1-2	TGTGCCAGTAGTATCCCCAACAGGGGGACTAACTATGGCTACACCTTC	CASSIPNRGTNYGYTF
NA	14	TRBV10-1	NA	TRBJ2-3	TGCGCCAGCAGTGAGAACAGGGTGGCAGATACGCAGTATTTT	CASSENRVADTQYF
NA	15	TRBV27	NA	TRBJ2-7	TGTGCCAGCAGTTTACGTGGCAGGGGTCCCTACGAGCAGTACTTC	CASSLRGRGPYEQYF
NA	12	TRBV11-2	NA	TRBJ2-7	TGTGCCAGCAGCCTCGGTCGCTACGAGCAGTACTTC	CASSLGRYEQYF
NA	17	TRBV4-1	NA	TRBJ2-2	TGCGCCAGCAGCCAAGAGGCTAGCATTGCTAACACCGGGGAGCTGTTTTTT	CASSQEASIANTGELFF
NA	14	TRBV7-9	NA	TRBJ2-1	TGTGCCAGCAGCCCGGCGACAGGCTACAATGAGCAGTTCTTC	CASSPATGYNEQFF
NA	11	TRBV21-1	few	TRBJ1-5	TGTGCCACTTCGAGCAATCAGCCCCAGCATTTT	CATSSNQPQHF
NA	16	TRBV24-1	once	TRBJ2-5	TGTGCCACCAGTGCAGGACGGGAGATAATACAAGAGACCCAGTACTTC	CATSAGREIIQETQYF
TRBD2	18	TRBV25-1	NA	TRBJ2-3	TGTGCCAGCACACCCGGGACTAGCGGCGGCGTGGGCACAGATACGCAGTATTTT	CASTPGTSGGVGTDTQYF
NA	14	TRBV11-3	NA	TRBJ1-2	TGTGCCAGCAGTACGGGGGGCGTAGAAACAATGCACACCTTC	CASSTGGVETMHTF
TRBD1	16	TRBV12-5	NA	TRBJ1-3	TGTGCTAGTGCCTTGACCAGGACAGGGTCTGGAAACACCATATATTTT	CASALTRTGSGNTIYF
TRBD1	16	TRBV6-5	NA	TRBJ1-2	TGTGCCAGCAGTTCTTATGCGACAGGGGTCGGCTATGGCTACACCTTC	CASSSYATGVGYGYTF
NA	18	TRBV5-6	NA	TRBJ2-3	TGTGCCAGCAGCCCCACCCCGGCCTCGTCTAGCGGCACAGATACGCAGTATTTT	CASSPTPASSSGTDTQYF
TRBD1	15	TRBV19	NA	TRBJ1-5	TGTGCCAGTAGTAAACAGGGGAAGAGCAATCAGCCCCAGCATTTT	CASSKQGKSNQPQHF
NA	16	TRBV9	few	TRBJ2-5	TGTGCCAGCAGCGTAGCAGGAGGGGCGCTAGGGGAGACCCAGTACTTC	CASSVAGGALGETQYF
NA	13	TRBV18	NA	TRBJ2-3	TGTGCCAGCTCACCACCTATCACAGATACGCAGTATTTT	CASSPPITDTQYF
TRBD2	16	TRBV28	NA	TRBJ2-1	TGTGCCAGCAGTTTAGCGGGACTAGCGGGGGGGAATGAGCAGTTCTTC	CASSLAGLAGGNEQFF
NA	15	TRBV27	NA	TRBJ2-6	TGTGCCAGCAGTAGACAGGTTCCCGGGGCCAACGTCCTGACTTTC	CASSRQVPGANVLTF
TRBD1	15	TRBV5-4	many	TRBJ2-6	TGTGCCAGCAGCTTGGCAGGGGACAGTCCTTACCCCTTGACTTTC	CASSLAGDSPYPLTF
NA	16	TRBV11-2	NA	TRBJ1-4	TGTGCCAGCAGCTTAGATCAGGGAACAACTAATGAAAAACTGTTTTTT	CASSLDQGTTNEKLFF
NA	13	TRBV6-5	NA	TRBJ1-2	TGTGCCAGCAGTTACTCGAGAAGCAATGGCTACACCTTC	CASSYSRSNGYTF
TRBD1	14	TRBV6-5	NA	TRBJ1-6	TGTGCCACCTCACGCCAGGGGGCAGTTTCACCCCTCCACTTT	CATSRQGAVSPLHF
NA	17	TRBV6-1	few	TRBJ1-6	TGTGCCAGCAGTGATAGGGGCAGCCGCCTGGGAGGTTCACCCCTCCACTTT	CASSDRGSRLGGSPLHF
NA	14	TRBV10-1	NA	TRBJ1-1	TGCGCCAGCAGTGCCGACAGGATGTCTTCTGAAGCTTTCTTT	CASSADRMSSEAFF
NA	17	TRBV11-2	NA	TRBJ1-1	TGTGCCAGCAGCTTAGGTTACCCCCTGGGGACAACCGACGAAGCTTTCTTT	CASSLGYPLGTTDEAFF
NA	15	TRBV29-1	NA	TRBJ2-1	TGCAGCGTTGCTTTACCGGCAGGGTCCTACAATGAGCAGTTCTTC	CSVALPAGSYNEQFF
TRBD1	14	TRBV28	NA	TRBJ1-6	TGTGCCAGTGGGATGATCGGGACAGAACCACCCCTCCACTTT	CASGMIGTEPPLHF
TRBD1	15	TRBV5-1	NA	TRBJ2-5	TGCGCCAGCAGCTTGGCCGGGACAGGGGGAGAGACCCAGTACTTC	CASSLAGTGGETQYF
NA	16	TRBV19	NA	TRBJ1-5	TGTGCCAGTAGGGGGGACACCTTTATAGCAAATCAGCCCCAGCATTTT	CASRGDTFIANQPQHF
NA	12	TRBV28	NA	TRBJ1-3	TGTGCCAGCAGTTCCTTGGACTGGACCATATATTTT	CASSSLDWTIYF
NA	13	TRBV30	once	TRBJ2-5	TGTGCCTGGAGTGTGATGGAGTGGGAGACCCAGTACTTC	CAWSVMEWETQYF
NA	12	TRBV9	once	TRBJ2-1	TGTGCCAGCAGCCCAGGCTACAATGAGCAGTTCTTC	CASSPGYNEQFF
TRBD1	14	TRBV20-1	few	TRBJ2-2	TGCAGTGCTAGTGACAGGGGAGTTACCGGGGAGCTGTTTTTT	CSASDRGVTGELFF
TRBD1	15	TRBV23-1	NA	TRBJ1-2	TGCGCCAGCAGTCAATCGGGGACAGGGAACTATGGCTACACCTTC	CASSQSGTGNYGYTF
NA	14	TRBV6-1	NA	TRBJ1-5	TGTGCCAGCAGTGAGCTGGGGGGGGGTCAGCCCCAGCATTTT	CASSELGGGQPQHF
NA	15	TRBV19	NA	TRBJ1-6	TGTGCCAGTAGTATTGTAAAAGCTACCAATTCACCCCTCCACTTT	CASSIVKATNSPLHF
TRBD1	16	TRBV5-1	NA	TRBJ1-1	TGCGCCAGCAGCTTCCTGACAGGGGGCCGGAACACTGAAGCTTTCTTT	CASSFLTGGRNTEAFF
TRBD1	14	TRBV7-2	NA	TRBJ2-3	TGTGCCAGCAGCAACAGGGGGCTCACAGATACGCAGTATTTT	CASSNRGLTDTQYF
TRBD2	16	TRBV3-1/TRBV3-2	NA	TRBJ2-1	TGTGCCAGCAGCTTACGGACTAGCGGCTCCTACAATGAGCAGTTCTTC	CASSLRTSGSYNEQFF
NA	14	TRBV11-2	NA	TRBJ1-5	TGTGCCAGCAGTTCCGGGACACGGAATCAGCCCCAGCATTTT	CASSSGTRNQPQHF